This T cell receptor beta chain was captured in a study of shared clonotypes between healthy human individuals. Assay: immunoSEQ multiplex PCR; the TCRdb copy retains only in-frame clones and omits some. The table lists under 1,100,000 clones, 75% of them singletons. Study conclusions and caveats: Blood was the sole source, and tissue repertoires probably differ.

The CDR3 contains 14 residues. V lost 0 bases to trimming and J lost 4 bases, with 10 bases between them. The germline CDR1 and CDR2 sequences are MNHNY and SVGAGI (reference sequence). This clone has a handful of counts. The antigen is undetermined. The chain is built from TRBV6-6 and TRBJ2-7; D perhaps matches TRBD1 (5 bases). The source is a man between 18 and 29 years old in good health. The sequencing sample was made of memory CD4+ T cells sorted from blood. Subset here: CD45RA-negative fraction. CDR3 sequence: CASSYSYTGYEQYF. The CDR3 region has the DNA TGTGCCAGCAGTTACTCCTACACAGGTTACGAGCAGTACTTC.